This T cell receptor (beta chain) was captured by sequencing in a study of control samples from healthy donors and cancer patients. Repertoires were generated with immunoSEQ multiplex PCR, while TCRdb's copy carries only in-frame clones and drops some. The sample yields about 98,000 clones, about 90% seen once. The CDR3 loop spans 15 amino acids. Germline values: CDR1 SEHNR, CDR2 FQNEAQ (reference sequence). V shed 1 base and J shed 1 base, with 10 bases lying between them. The source of this sequence is a young woman in good health. The specimen was blood. This chain joins TRBV7-9 and TRBJ1-1; D is uncertain. The CDR3 sequence is CASSLGSPPNTEAFF. The CDR3 DNA sequence: TGTGCCAGCAGCTTAGGGAGCCCTCCGAACACTGAAGCTTTCTTT.